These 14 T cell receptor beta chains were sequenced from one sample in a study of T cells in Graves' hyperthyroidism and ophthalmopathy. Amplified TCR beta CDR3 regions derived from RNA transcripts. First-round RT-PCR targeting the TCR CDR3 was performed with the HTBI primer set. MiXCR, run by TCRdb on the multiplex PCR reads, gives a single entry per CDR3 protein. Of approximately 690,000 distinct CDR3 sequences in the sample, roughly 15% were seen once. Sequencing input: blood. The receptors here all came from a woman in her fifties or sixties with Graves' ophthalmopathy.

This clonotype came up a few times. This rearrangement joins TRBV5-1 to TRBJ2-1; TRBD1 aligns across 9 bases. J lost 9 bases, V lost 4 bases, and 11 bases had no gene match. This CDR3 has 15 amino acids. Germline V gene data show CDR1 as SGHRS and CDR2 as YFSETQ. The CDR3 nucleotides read TGCGCCAGCAGCGTGGGACAGGGCCCTGCTGGTGAGCAGTTCTTC. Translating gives CASSVGQGPAGEQFF.

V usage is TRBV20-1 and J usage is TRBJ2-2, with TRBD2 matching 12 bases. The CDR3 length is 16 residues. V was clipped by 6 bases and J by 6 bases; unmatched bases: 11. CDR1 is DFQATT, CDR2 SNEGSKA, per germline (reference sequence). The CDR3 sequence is CSARRLAGGEAGELFF. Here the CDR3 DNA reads TGCAGTGCCCGACGGCTAGCGGGAGGGGAAGCCGGGGAGCTGTTTTTT.

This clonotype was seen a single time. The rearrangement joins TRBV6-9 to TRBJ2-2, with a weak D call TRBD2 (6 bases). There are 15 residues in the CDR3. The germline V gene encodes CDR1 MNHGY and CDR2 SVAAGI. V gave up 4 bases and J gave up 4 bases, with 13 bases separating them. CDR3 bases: TGTGCCAGCAGTTTTCTCGGGGGAATCACCGGGGAGCTGTTTTTT. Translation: CASSFLGGITGELFF.

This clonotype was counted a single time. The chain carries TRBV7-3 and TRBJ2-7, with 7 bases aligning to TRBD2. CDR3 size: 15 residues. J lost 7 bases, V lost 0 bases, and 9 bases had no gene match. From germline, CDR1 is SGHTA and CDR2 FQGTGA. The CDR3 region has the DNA TGTGCCAGCAGCTTAACCGGGACTACCGTCTGGGAGCAGTACTTC. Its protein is CASSLTGTTVWEQYF.

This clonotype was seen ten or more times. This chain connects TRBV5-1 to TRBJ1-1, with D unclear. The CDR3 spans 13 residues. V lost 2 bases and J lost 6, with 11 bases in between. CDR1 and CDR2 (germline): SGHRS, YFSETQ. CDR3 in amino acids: CASSFTGPPEAFF. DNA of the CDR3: TGCGCCAGCAGCTTCACCGGGCCCCCTGAAGCTTTCTTT.

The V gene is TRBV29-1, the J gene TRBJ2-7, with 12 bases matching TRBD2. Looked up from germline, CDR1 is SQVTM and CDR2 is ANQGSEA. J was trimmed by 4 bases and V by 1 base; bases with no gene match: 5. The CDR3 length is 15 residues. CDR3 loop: CSVEGLAGGPYEQYF. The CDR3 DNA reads TGCAGCGTTGAAGGGCTAGCGGGAGGGCCGTACGAGCAGTACTTC.

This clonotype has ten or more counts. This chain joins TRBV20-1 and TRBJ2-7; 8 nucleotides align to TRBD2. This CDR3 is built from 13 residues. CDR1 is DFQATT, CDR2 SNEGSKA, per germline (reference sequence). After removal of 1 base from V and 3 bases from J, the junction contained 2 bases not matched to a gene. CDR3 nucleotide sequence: TGCAGTGCTAGAGCCCTAGCGGGCTACGAGCAGTACTTC. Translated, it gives CSARALAGYEQYF.

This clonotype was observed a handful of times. CDR3 protein: CSARDLNSDGTRVTDTQYF. CDR3 nucleotides: TGCAGTGCTAGAGATCTCAACTCTGACGGGACTAGAGTCACAGATACGCAGTATTTT. The chain combines TRBV20-1 with TRBJ2-3; 8 nucleotides align to TRBD2. The CDR3 is made up of 19 amino acids. The trim removed 0 bases at V and 2 bases at J, leaving 16 bases unmatched. CDR1 and CDR2 (germline): DFQATT, SNEGSKA (reference sequence).

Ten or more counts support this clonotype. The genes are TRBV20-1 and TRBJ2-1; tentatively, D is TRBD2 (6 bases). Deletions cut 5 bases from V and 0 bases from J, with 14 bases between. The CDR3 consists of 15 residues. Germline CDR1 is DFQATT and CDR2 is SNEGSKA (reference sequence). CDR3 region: CSAGLRRSSYNEQFF. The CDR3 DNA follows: TGCAGTGCTGGACTACGCAGGAGCTCCTACAATGAGCAGTTCTTC.

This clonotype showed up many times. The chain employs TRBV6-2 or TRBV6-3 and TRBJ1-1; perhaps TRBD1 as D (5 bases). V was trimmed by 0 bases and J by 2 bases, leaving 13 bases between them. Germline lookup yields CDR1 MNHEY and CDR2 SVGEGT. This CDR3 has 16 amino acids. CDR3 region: CASSYSFSGLNTEAFF. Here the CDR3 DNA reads TGTGCCAGCAGTTACTCGTTTTCGGGACTTAACACTGAAGCTTTCTTT.

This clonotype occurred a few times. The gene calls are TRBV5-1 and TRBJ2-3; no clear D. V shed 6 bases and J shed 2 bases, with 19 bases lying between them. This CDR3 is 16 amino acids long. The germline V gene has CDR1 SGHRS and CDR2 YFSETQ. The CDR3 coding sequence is TGCGCCAGCAACAGAAACCCCGGTGTTCCCACAGATACGCAGTATTTT. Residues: CASNRNPGVPTDTQYF.

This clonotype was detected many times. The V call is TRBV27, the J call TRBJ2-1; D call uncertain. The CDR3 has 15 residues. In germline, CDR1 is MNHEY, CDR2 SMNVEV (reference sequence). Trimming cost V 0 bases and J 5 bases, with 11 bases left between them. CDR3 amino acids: CASSLSAASNNEQFF. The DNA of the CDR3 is TGTGCCAGCAGTTTATCAGCTGCGTCAAACAATGAGCAGTTCTTC.

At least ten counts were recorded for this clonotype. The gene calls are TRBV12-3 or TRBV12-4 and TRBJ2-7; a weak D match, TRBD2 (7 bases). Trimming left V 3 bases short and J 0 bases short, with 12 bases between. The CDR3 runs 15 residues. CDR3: CASSFGGGGSYEQYF. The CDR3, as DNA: TGTGCCAGCAGTTTTGGGGGCGGGGGCTCCTACGAGCAGTACTTC.

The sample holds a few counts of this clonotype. CDR3 loop: CASSQATITGTGTGELFF. CDR3 DNA sequence: TGTGCCAGCAGCCAAGCAACCATAACCGGGACAGGGACCGGGGAGCTGTTTTTT. This chain joins TRBV3-1 and TRBJ2-2, with 9 nucleotides matching TRBD1. In germline, CDR1 is LGHDT, CDR2 YNNKEL (reference sequence). Unmatched junction bases numbered 11, after V lost 1 base and J lost 5 bases. The CDR3 is made up of 18 amino acids.